Sequencing of this TCR beta chain was carried out in a study of metastatic and nonmetastatic thyroid tumors. On the study more broadly: Repertoire data that came from the blood and tumor or nodule tissue of malignant and benign thyroid patients were compared.

In germline, CDR1 is SNHLY, CDR2 FYNNEI. The CDR3 length is 13 residues. Many counts were recorded for this clone. A read error is possible here, since a much larger clone lies one base away. Ahead of thyroid surgery, no patient had received treatment of any kind. TCRdb re-called clones from the PCR reads using MiXCR. The table has 4,000 or so clones, about 31% seen once. The chain combines TRBV2 with TRBJ2-3; tentative D call: TRBD2 (5 bases). What was sequenced was adjacent normal tissue. The sequence was collected from a female donor with papillary thyroid cancer or a benign thyroid nodule (not recorded which). Some clones in this sample may be carry-over from other donors' samples. CDR3 sequence: CASRPLGTDAQYF. The CDR3 bases are TGTGCCAGCAGGCCACTAGGCACAGATGCGCAGTATTTT.